This is a list of T cell receptor beta chains from one sample in a study of technical replicates of blood from four donors. The method was immunoSEQ multiplex PCR; TCRdb's version includes in-frame clones alone and lacks a portion of them. The sample holds 55,000 to 85,000 clones, under 98% seen once. The sequencing sample was made of T cells isolated from PBMCs. The receptors come from a human donor in good health. CDR3s include the opening cysteine and the closing phenylalanine or tryptophan.

v_gene: TRBV18
CDR3aa: CASSPRQGAKNIQYF

v_gene: TRBV6-6
CDR3aa: CASRARGGSNQPQHF

v_gene: TRBV29-1
CDR3aa: CSVPLQGLPLYTF

v_gene: TRBV7-9
CDR3aa: CASSGDLLAGTQYF

v_gene: TRBV5-4
CDR3aa: CASSPGQQFAYGYTF

v_gene: TRBV27
CDR3aa: CASSWGRWEKLFF

v_gene: TRBV7-6
CDR3aa: CASSLDAGRETQYF

v_gene: TRBV6-5
CDR3aa: CASSRGTSGSNEQYF

v_gene: TRBV30
CDR3aa: CARDRDLGYTF

v_gene: TRBV5-1
CDR3aa: CATQQGLAGFTGELFF

v_gene: TRBV6-1
CDR3aa: CASSESPSGITDTQYF

v_gene: TRBV30
CDR3aa: CAWNGPGYGYTF

v_gene: TRBV6-5
CDR3aa: CASRINRGQPQHF

v_gene: TRBV19
CDR3aa: CASTPSVIYGYTF

v_gene: TRBV6-6
CDR3aa: CASSYPQGIDTQYF

v_gene: TRBV7-3
CDR3aa: CASSLTGGSFYGYTF

v_gene: TRBV27
CDR3aa: CASSPNPYSNQPQHF

v_gene: TRBV19
CDR3aa: CASSYLGDTDTQYF

v_gene: TRBV7-9
CDR3aa: CASSPEGQQAFF

v_gene: TRBV27
CDR3aa: CASSPLGQIYEQYF

v_gene: TRBV5-4
CDR3aa: CASSLLPGNGELFF

v_gene: TRBV5-1
CDR3aa: CASSTGGNTEAFF

v_gene: TRBV6-5
CDR3aa: CASGTGTPMNTEAFF

v_gene: TRBV29-1
CDR3aa: CSVEREGTGELFF

v_gene: TRBV6-1
CDR3aa: CASSGRGGINYGRTEAFF

v_gene: TRBV9
CDR3aa: CASSVGFRDRSYEQYF

v_gene: TRBV10-3
CDR3aa: CAISAQGNKINQPQHF

v_gene: TRBV6-6
CDR3aa: CASSYASQETQYF

v_gene: TRBV2
CDR3aa: CASMQDRGFNQPQHF

v_gene: TRBV10-3
CDR3aa: CAISQGAVTEAFF

v_gene: TRBV28
CDR3aa: CASSLAGEVTGELFF

v_gene: TRBV6-6
CDR3aa: CASTSILAGVKTQYF

v_gene: TRBV9
CDR3aa: CASSVVSQGYEYGYTF

v_gene: TRBV6-6
CDR3aa: CASSYWVGLEPYEQYF

v_gene: TRBV28
CDR3aa: CASSLSYTGTTTGELFF

v_gene: TRBV11-3
CDR3aa: CASSSGTSGRAYEQYF

v_gene: TRBV9
CDR3aa: CASSSHPSELSSYNEQFF

v_gene: TRBV4-1
CDR3aa: CASSQRTSGFYEQYF

v_gene: TRBV28
CDR3aa: CASSGGVSTDTQYF

v_gene: TRBV28
CDR3aa: CASSATGLAGDEQYF

v_gene: TRBV19
CDR3aa: CASSMAMNTEAFF

v_gene: TRBV28
CDR3aa: CASSYSQPMRGGELFF

v_gene: TRBV30
CDR3aa: CAWSHNTMGEQYF

v_gene: TRBV11-3
CDR3aa: CASSFGYHRAFF

v_gene: TRBV6-5
CDR3aa: CASSYSQREWVETQYF

v_gene: TRBV19
CDR3aa: CASRTAGPSQRGYTF

v_gene: TRBV27
CDR3aa: CASSYSGSRTNEQFF

v_gene: TRBV28
CDR3aa: CASSFAGEAFF